A selection of T cell receptor beta chains follows, all from one sample in a study of early T cells in non-severe SARS-CoV-2 infection. TCRdb independently ran MiXCR on the 5' RACE reads; one entry per CDR3 protein. The sample consists of roughly 55,000 distinct CDR3 sequences, around a tenth of them appearing once. Material for sequencing was whole blood. Every receptor here comes from an adult who was a healthcare worker with PCR-confirmed SARS-CoV-2 infection or an uninfected control (not recorded which). The CDR3 runs from the conserved cysteine through the conserved F or W. The size of a clone is reported for some rows only, either as once, few or many, or as a class for expanded clones.

v_gene: TRBV2; abundance: many; j_gene: TRBJ2-5; CDR3aa: CATSYQETQYF
v_gene: TRBV5-4; abundance: -; j_gene: TRBJ2-7; CDR3aa: CASSSTSGGFTYEQYF
v_gene: TRBV4-1; abundance: few; j_gene: TRBJ1-2; CDR3aa: CASSQVQNEYGYTF
v_gene: TRBV4-1; abundance: -; j_gene: TRBJ2-7; CDR3aa: CASSHGSSYEQYF
v_gene: TRBV28; abundance: few; j_gene: TRBJ1-2; CDR3aa: CASTLTGTFGYTF
v_gene: TRBV6-1; abundance: few; j_gene: TRBJ2-7; CDR3aa: CASSSRDAYLEQYF
v_gene: TRBV6-6; abundance: -; j_gene: TRBJ1-5; CDR3aa: CASRDAGDSNQPQHF
v_gene: TRBV20-1; abundance: many; j_gene: TRBJ1-1; CDR3aa: CSAKSFRDRVTEAFF
v_gene: TRBV12-3/TRBV12-4; abundance: many; j_gene: TRBJ2-3; CDR3aa: CASSLGRSSTDTQYF
v_gene: TRBV11-2; abundance: few; j_gene: TRBJ1-1; CDR3aa: CASSFQGDTEVFF
v_gene: TRBV3-1; abundance: many; j_gene: TRBJ2-6; CDR3aa: CASSQMAGTGANVLTF
v_gene: TRBV7-8; abundance: many; j_gene: TRBJ2-2; CDR3aa: CASSLQGFGELFF
v_gene: TRBV7-2; abundance: -; j_gene: TRBJ2-3; CDR3aa: CASSLGTTNTQYF
v_gene: TRBV10-3; abundance: many; j_gene: TRBJ2-3; CDR3aa: CAIRRDTSTDTQYF
v_gene: TRBV20-1; abundance: -; j_gene: TRBJ2-5; CDR3aa: CSARQPQETQYF
v_gene: TRBV5-6; abundance: few; j_gene: TRBJ1-1; CDR3aa: CASRSAPVLGEDTEAFF
v_gene: TRBV5-1; abundance: few; j_gene: TRBJ1-1; CDR3aa: CASSLGRQPKGSEAFF
v_gene: TRBV6-6; abundance: many; j_gene: TRBJ2-5; CDR3aa: CASSFTAAPVEETQYF
v_gene: TRBV20-1; abundance: few; j_gene: TRBJ2-1; CDR3aa: CSAPRGRFNEQFF
v_gene: TRBV20-1; abundance: -; j_gene: TRBJ2-2; CDR3aa: CSAMNAGELFF
v_gene: TRBV2; abundance: -; j_gene: TRBJ1-1; CDR3aa: CASMGRMNTEAFF
v_gene: TRBV28; abundance: few; j_gene: TRBJ2-3; CDR3aa: CASSSRERPDTQYF
v_gene: TRBV29-1; abundance: few; j_gene: TRBJ2-3; CDR3aa: CSAGGLAGDTQYF
v_gene: TRBV21-1; abundance: -; j_gene: TRBJ2-7; CDR3aa: CASSVPAPYF
v_gene: TRBV29-1; abundance: many; j_gene: TRBJ2-3; CDR3aa: CSVEASVTDTQYF
v_gene: TRBV28; abundance: many; j_gene: TRBJ2-7; CDR3aa: CASSLAYEQYF
v_gene: TRBV7-9; abundance: -; j_gene: TRBJ2-7; CDR3aa: CASSLIDTSGSAYEQYF
v_gene: TRBV2; abundance: -; j_gene: TRBJ2-1; CDR3aa: CASSAELAGYNEQFF
v_gene: TRBV28; abundance: many; j_gene: TRBJ2-3; CDR3aa: CASSGGSTDTQYF
v_gene: TRBV18; abundance: many; j_gene: TRBJ2-7; CDR3aa: CASSPISGVSSYEQYF
v_gene: TRBV6-6; abundance: many; j_gene: TRBJ2-5; CDR3aa: CASSHFNRGSAEETQYF
v_gene: TRBV27; abundance: few; j_gene: TRBJ2-5; CDR3aa: CASSPMGLPETQYF
v_gene: TRBV29-1; abundance: few; j_gene: TRBJ2-7; CDR3aa: CSVAGPNSYEQYF
v_gene: TRBV19; abundance: few; j_gene: TRBJ1-5; CDR3aa: CASSISRGEKAQHF
v_gene: TRBV4-1; abundance: -; j_gene: TRBJ2-1; CDR3aa: CASSDYFGQGTYNEQFF
v_gene: TRBV4-1; abundance: few; j_gene: TRBJ1-4; CDR3aa: CASSQKTPTNEKLFF
v_gene: TRBV12-3/TRBV12-4; abundance: few; j_gene: TRBJ1-1; CDR3aa: CASSPPRQEAFF
v_gene: TRBV6-5; abundance: many; j_gene: TRBJ2-3; CDR3aa: CASSYSQGGVTDTQYF
v_gene: TRBV5-1; abundance: once; j_gene: TRBJ2-3; CDR3aa: CASSLRSGPDTQYF
v_gene: TRBV28; abundance: -; j_gene: TRBJ1-1; CDR3aa: CASSLGAGMNTEAFF
v_gene: TRBV7-3; abundance: -; j_gene: TRBJ2-3; CDR3aa: CASSPDGRTDTQYF
v_gene: TRBV24-1; abundance: many; j_gene: TRBJ2-3; CDR3aa: CATSDLEGHKTDTQYF
v_gene: TRBV20-1; abundance: many; j_gene: TRBJ2-7; CDR3aa: CSARPGQGSYEQYF
v_gene: TRBV6-1; abundance: -; j_gene: TRBJ1-1; CDR3aa: CASLERGNTEAFF
v_gene: TRBV11-2; abundance: few; j_gene: TRBJ2-5; CDR3aa: CASSLPGEETQYF
v_gene: TRBV11-1; abundance: few; j_gene: TRBJ2-3; CDR3aa: CASRFGPTSTDTQYF
v_gene: TRBV10-2; abundance: -; j_gene: TRBJ1-5; CDR3aa: CASSERGPNQPQHF
v_gene: TRBV30; abundance: -; j_gene: TRBJ1-1; CDR3aa: CAWTGQGGTKAFF
v_gene: TRBV12-5; abundance: few; j_gene: TRBJ2-1; CDR3aa: CASGLVIVAGGSYNEQFF
v_gene: TRBV20-1; abundance: -; j_gene: TRBJ2-7; CDR3aa: CSASPGRHEQHF